A selection of T cell receptor beta chains follows, all from one sample in a study of blood T cell repertoires in COVID-19. Using immunoSEQ multiplex PCR, the repertoire was profiled, and TCRdb retains in-frame clones only, with some absent. The repertoire holds some 320,000 clones, with roughly 85% as singletons. Sequences were obtained from peripheral blood. These TCRs come from a human donor in a cohort sampled during active COVID-19. CDR3s include the opening cysteine and the closing phenylalanine or tryptophan. The order of the fields is clone size, D gene, V gene, J gene, CDR3 protein, CDR3 DNA. The D gene is left open where the match is weak. The listing skips clone size in some rows; elsewhere it reads once, few, many or a size class.

>-|TRBD1|TRBV11-2|TRBJ1-6
CASSPEGQMNSPLHF
TGTGCCAGCAGCCCAGAGGGACAGATGAATTCACCCCTCCACTTT
>-|TRBD1|TRBV24-1|TRBJ1-2
CATSDKQGLGGGYTF
TGTGCCACCAGTGACAAACAGGGGCTAGGAGGGGGCTACACCTTC
>-|-|TRBV6-2/TRBV6-3|TRBJ1-2
CASSPGGVRGYTF
TGTGCCAGCAGTCCCGGGGGGGTTCGCGGCTACACCTTC
>-|TRBD1|TRBV24-1|TRBJ1-5
CATSTGGWNQPQHF
TGTGCCACCAGCACAGGGGGCTGGAATCAGCCCCAGCATTTT
>-|-|TRBV7-8|TRBJ1-2
CASSQPQGYGYTF
TGTGCCAGCAGCCAACCACAGGGATATGGCTACACCTTC
>few|-|TRBV6-5|TRBJ2-2
CASSYPRGWNTGELFF
TGTGCCAGCAGTTACCCCCGGGGGTGGAACACCGGGGAGCTGTTTTTT
>-|-|TRBV29-1|TRBJ2-2
CSVVPRGTTGELFF
TGCAGCGTTGTTCCCAGGGGAACCACCGGGGAGCTGTTTTTT
>-|-|TRBV19|TRBJ1-5
CASTLYKGLNQPQHF
TGTGCCAGTACCCTATACAAGGGACTAAATCAGCCCCAGCATTTT
>-|TRBD1|TRBV29-1|TRBJ1-2
CSVGTDYGYTF
TGCAGCGTAGGGACAGACTATGGCTACACCTTC
>-|-|TRBV10-3|TRBJ1-5
CAISEVIGGNSNQPQHF
TGTGCCATCAGTGAGGTGATTGGAGGGAATAGCAATCAGCCCCAGCATTTT
>-|TRBD2|TRBV5-1|TRBJ2-1
CASSLKRTSSYNEQFF
TGCGCCAGCAGCTTGAAACGGACTAGCTCCTACAATGAGCAGTTCTTC
>-|TRBD2|TRBV12-5|TRBJ2-3
CASGLGLAGVTQYF
TGTGCTAGTGGCCTCGGACTAGCGGGGGTCACGCAGTATTTT
>few|TRBD1|TRBV24-1|TRBJ1-4
CATSAGAGGNEKLFF
TGTGCCACCAGTGCGGGGGCAGGGGGAAATGAAAAACTGTTTTTT
>-|TRBD2|TRBV12-3/TRBV12-4|TRBJ2-5
CASSPTGGETQYF
TGTGCCAGCAGTCCTACGGGGGGAGAGACCCAGTACTTC
>-|-|TRBV25-1|TRBJ2-2
CASSRVTEPGELFF
TGTGCCAGCAGCAGGGTCACCGAACCCGGGGAGCTGTTTTTT
>-|TRBD1|TRBV7-2|TRBJ2-2
CASSRATGAGELFF
TGTGCCAGCAGCCGGGCCACAGGGGCCGGGGAGCTGTTTTTT
>-|-|TRBV4-2|TRBJ2-2
CASSQALGNTGELFF
TGTGCCAGCAGCCAAGCCCTAGGGAACACCGGGGAGCTGTTTTTT
>-|TRBD1|TRBV11-2|TRBJ1-1
CASSEHRGELNTEAFF
TGTGCCAGCAGCGAACACAGGGGCGAGTTGAACACTGAAGCTTTCTTT
>-|-|TRBV24-1|TRBJ2-5
CATSDVTGLRETQYF
TGTGCCACCAGTGACGTAACAGGGCTTCGGGAGACCCAGTACTTC
>-|TRBD2|TRBV6-5|TRBJ2-7
CASSYSLAGQDEQYF
TGTGCCAGCAGTTACAGCTTAGCGGGTCAGGACGAGCAGTACTTC
>few|-|TRBV7-9|TRBJ1-5
CASSLTGDQPQHF
TGTGCCAGCAGCTTGACGGGTGATCAGCCCCAGCATTTT